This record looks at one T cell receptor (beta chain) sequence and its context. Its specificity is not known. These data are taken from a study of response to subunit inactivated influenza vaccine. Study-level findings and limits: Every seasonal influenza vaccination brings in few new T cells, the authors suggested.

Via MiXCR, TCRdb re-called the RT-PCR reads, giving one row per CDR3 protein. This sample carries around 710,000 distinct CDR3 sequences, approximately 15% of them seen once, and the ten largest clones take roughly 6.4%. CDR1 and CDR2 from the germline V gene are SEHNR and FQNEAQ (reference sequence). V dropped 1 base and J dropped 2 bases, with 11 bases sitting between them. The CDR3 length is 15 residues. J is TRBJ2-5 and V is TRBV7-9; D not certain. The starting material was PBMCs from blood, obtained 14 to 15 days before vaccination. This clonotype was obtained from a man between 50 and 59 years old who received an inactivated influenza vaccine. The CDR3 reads CASSLGPGRQETQYF. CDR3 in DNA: TGTGCCAGCAGCTTAGGACCAGGTCGACAAGAGACCCAGTACTTC.